This T cell receptor (beta chain) originates from a study of blood T cell repertoires in COVID-19. The overall study: Acute and convalescent COVID-19 samples came from the United States, Italy and Spain. From T cells, B-cell-depleted T cells, or PBMCs came the material, which was cDNA or gDNA.

In the original processing: Estimated nucleated cell counts came from reference gene primer amplification. TCRdb keeps only in-frame clones here, not all; method: immunoSEQ multiplex PCR. The D gene and trimming were derived from the DNA, and the V and J assignments and clone size from that table. This sample has 40,000 or so clones, with roughly four fifths found just once. Germline V lookup: CDR1 MDHEN, CDR2 SYDVKM. The V and J ends lost 7 bases and 2 bases respectively, with 8 bases between them. The CDR3 loop spans 12 amino acids. This sequence was found in a human donor with acute or convalescent COVID-19. The donor label of this sample is uncertain. V usage is TRBV28 and J usage is TRBJ1-2, with unresolved D. Sequencing used peripheral blood. In nucleotides, the CDR3 is TGTGCCAGCATGAGGGTAAACTATGGCTACACCTTC. Translated, it gives CASMRVNYGYTF.